This is a list of T cell receptor beta chains from one sample in a study of blood T cell repertoires in COVID-19. Measured with immunoSEQ multiplex PCR; TCRdb has only the in-frame clones, and not every one. This table holds over 95,000 clones, roughly 81% found once. Sequencing used peripheral blood. The receptors shown here come from a human donor in a cohort sampled during active COVID-19. Each CDR3 is given with its conserved first and last residue.

j_call v_call cdr3_aa
TRBJ1-1 TRBV5-4 CASSPGTGMLGAEAFF
TRBJ2-5 TRBV28 CASSLWASGQETQYF
TRBJ2-7 TRBV10-3 CAISVGGAYEQYF
TRBJ2-3 TRBV5-1 CASSPTGTWADTQYF
TRBJ1-1 TRBV18 CASSPFGVAVGNTEAFF
TRBJ2-2 TRBV11-2 CASSDRTSGNTGELFF
TRBJ2-1 TRBV5-4 CASSDGLAEYNEQFF
TRBJ1-1 TRBV5-1 CASSFDSLPNTEAFF
TRBJ2-7 TRBV28 CASSLSGPGNYEQYF
TRBJ1-2 TRBV11-3 CASSVAGGQTLNYGYTF
TRBJ2-3 TRBV7-6 CASSKDRVSTDTQYF
TRBJ1-1 TRBV19 CASSINRRGLSGAFF
TRBJ2-2 TRBV7-2 CASSQDWPGELFF
TRBJ2-7 TRBV6-5 CASSLARGTYEQYF
TRBJ2-7 TRBV9 CASSVVSGREQYF
TRBJ2-3 TRBV18 CASSPIQGAEDTQYF
TRBJ1-1 TRBV30 CAWSLDSDTEAFF
TRBJ1-1 TRBV6-5 CASSRDPGATEAFF
TRBJ2-1 TRBV15 CATSRDRRGLYNEQFF
TRBJ2-1 TRBV10-3 CAIMSGVGPYNEQFF
TRBJ1-3 TRBV5-1 CASSTTGGSGNTIYF
TRBJ1-5 TRBV28 CASRMYNQPQHF
TRBJ1-5 TRBV28 CASSSEYNRDRVSTGNQPQHF
TRBJ1-2 TRBV30 CAWSRDWQGGYTF
TRBJ2-7 TRBV7-2 CASSFSGITYEQYF
TRBJ2-1 TRBV18 CASSPAGTSGKNEQFF
TRBJ2-1 TRBV30 CAWSSWTGYNEQFF